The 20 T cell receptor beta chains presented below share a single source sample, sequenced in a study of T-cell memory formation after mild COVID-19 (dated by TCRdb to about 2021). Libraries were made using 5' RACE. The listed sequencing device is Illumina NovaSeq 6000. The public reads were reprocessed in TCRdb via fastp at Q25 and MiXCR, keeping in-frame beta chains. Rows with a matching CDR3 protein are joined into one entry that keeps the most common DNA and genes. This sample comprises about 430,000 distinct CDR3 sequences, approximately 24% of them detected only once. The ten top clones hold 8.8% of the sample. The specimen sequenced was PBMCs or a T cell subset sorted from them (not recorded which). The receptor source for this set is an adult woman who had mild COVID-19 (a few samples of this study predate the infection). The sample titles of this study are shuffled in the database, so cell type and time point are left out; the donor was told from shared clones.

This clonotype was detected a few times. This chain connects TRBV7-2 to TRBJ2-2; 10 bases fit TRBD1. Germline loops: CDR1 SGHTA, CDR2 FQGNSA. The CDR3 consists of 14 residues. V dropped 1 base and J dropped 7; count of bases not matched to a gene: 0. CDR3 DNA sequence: TGTGCCAGCAGCTTAGGGACAGGGGGCGGGGAGCTGTTTTTT. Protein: CASSLGTGGGELFF.

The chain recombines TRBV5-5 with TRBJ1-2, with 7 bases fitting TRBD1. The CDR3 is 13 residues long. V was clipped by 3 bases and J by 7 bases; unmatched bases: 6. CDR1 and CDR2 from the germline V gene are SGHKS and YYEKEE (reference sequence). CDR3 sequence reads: CASSSTGVRGYTF. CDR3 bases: TGTGCCAGCAGCTCAACAGGGGTGCGTGGCTACACCTTC.

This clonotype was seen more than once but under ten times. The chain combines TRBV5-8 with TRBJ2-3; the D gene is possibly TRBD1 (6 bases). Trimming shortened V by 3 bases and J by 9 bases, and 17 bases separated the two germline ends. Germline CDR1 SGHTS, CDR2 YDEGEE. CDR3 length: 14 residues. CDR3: CASSSKDDRRTQYF. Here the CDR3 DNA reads TGTGCCAGCAGCTCAAAAGATGACAGGCGAACGCAGTATTTT. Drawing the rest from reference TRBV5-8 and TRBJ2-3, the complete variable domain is EAGVTQSPTHLIKTRGQQATLRCSPISGHTSVYWYQQALGLGLQFLLWYDEGEERNRGNFPPRFSGRQFPNYSSELNVNALELEDSALYLCASSSKDDRRTQYFGPGTRLTVL.

CDR3 region: CASTSGGGLSGETQYF. The CDR3 bases are TGTGCCAGCACCTCGGGCGGCGGTCTGTCTGGAGAGACCCAGTACTTC. The V gene is TRBV7-9, the J gene TRBJ2-5; D call uncertain. Trimming removed 7 bases from V and 4 bases from J, with 22 bases in between. The length of the CDR3 is 16 residues. The germline V gene encodes CDR1 SEHNR and CDR2 FQNEAQ (reference sequence).

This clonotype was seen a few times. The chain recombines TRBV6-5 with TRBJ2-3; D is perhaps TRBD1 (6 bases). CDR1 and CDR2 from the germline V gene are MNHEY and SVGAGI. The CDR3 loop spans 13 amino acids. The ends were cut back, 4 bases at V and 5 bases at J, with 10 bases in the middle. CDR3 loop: CASSLDSRDTQYF. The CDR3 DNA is TGTGCCAGCAGTTTGGACAGCCGAGATACGCAGTATTTT.

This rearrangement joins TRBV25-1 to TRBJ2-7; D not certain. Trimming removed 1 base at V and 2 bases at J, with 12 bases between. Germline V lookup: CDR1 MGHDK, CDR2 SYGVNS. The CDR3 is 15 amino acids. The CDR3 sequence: CASSESDGVTYEQYF. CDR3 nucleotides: TGTGCCAGCAGTGAATCGGATGGAGTTACCTACGAGCAGTACTTC.

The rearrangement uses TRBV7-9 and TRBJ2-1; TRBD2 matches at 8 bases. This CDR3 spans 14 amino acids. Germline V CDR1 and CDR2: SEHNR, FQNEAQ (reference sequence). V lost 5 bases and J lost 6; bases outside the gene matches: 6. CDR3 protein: CASSPGGGRNEQFF. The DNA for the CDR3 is TGTGCCAGCAGCCCCGGGGGGGGGCGCAATGAGCAGTTCTTC.

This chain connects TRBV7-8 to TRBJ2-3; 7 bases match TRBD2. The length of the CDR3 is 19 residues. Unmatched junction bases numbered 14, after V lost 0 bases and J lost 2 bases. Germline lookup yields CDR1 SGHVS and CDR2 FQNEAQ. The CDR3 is CASSLASGRGFSDTDTQYF. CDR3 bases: TGTGCCAGCAGCTTAGCGTCGGGGCGGGGGTTCTCCGACACAGATACGCAGTATTTT.

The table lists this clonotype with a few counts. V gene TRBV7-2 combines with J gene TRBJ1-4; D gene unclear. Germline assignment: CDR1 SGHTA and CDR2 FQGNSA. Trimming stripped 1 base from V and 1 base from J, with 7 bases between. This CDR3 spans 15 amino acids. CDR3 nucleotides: TGTGCCAGCAGCTTAGTAGGCGGAACTAATGAAAAACTGTTTTTT. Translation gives CASSLVGGTNEKLFF.

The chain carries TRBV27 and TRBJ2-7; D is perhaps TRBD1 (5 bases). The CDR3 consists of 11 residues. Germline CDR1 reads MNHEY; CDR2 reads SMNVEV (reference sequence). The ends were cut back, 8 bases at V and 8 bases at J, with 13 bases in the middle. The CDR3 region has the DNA TGTGCCAGCTGGGGCGGCTCCCAGCAGTACTTC. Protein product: CASWGGSQQYF.

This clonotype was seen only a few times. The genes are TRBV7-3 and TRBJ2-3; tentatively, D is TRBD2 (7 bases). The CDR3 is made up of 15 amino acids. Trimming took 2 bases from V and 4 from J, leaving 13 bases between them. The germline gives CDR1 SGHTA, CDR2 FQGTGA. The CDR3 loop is CASSLFGGLSDTQYF. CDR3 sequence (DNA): TGTGCCAGCAGCTTATTCGGGGGGCTATCAGATACGCAGTATTTT.

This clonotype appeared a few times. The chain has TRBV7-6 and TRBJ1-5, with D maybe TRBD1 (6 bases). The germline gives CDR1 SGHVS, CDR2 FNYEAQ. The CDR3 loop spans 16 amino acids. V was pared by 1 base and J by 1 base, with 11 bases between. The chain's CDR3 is CASSLVYRESNQPQHF. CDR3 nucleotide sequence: TGTGCCAGCAGCTTAGTATACAGGGAAAGCAATCAGCCCCAGCATTTT.

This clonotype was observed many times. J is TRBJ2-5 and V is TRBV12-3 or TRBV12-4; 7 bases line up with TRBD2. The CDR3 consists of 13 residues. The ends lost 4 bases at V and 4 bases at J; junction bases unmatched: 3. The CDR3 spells CASSSPGGETQYF. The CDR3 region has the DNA TGTGCCAGCAGTTCGCCGGGAGGAGAGACCCAGTACTTC.

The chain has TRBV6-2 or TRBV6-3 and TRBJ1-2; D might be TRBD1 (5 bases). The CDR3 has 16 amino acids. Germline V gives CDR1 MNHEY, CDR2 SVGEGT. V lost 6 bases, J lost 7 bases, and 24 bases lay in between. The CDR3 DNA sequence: TGTGCCAGCAGGCTCAGGGATCTCCCACTATTGGGTGGCTACACCTTC. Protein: CASRLRDLPLLGGYTF.

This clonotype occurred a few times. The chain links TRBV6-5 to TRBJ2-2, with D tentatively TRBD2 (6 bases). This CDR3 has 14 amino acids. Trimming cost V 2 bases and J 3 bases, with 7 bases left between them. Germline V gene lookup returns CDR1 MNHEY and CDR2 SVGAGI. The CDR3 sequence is CASSYGGDTGELFF. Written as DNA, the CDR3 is TGTGCCAGCAGTTACGGCGGGGACACCGGGGAGCTGTTTTTT.

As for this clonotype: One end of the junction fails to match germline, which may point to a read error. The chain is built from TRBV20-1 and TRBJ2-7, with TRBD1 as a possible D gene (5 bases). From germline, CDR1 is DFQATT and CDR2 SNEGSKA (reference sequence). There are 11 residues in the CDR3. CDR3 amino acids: CSARDSGQSLF. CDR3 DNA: TGCAGTGCTAGAGATTCAGGGCAGTCACTCTTC.

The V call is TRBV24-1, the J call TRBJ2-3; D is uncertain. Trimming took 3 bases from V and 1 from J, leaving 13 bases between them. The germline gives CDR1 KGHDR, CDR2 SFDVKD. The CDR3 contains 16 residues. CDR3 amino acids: CATSDRGRRGTDTQYF. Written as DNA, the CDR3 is TGTGCCACCAGTGATCGAGGCCGACGGGGCACAGATACGCAGTATTTT.

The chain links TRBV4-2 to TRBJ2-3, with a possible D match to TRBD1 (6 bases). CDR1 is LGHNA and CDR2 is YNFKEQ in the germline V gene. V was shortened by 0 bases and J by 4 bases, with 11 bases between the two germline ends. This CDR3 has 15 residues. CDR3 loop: CASSQEMSGADTQYF. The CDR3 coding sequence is TGTGCCAGCAGCCAAGAGATGTCAGGGGCAGATACGCAGTATTTT.

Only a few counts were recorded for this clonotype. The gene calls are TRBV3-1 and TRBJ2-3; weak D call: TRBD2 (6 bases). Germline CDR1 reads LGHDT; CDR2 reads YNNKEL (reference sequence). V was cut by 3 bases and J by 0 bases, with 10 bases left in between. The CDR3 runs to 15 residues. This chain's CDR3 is CASSHRGTSTDTQYF. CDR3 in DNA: TGTGCCAGCAGCCACCGTGGGACTAGCACAGATACGCAGTATTTT.

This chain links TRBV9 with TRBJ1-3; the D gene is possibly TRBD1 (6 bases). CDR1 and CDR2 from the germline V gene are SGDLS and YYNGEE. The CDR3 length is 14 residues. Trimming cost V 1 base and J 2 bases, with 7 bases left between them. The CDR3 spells CASSVSGAGNTIYF. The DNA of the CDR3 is TGTGCCAGCAGCGTATCAGGGGCTGGAAACACCATATATTTT.